This T cell receptor beta chain was sequenced for a study of monozygotic twins with cystic fibrosis. Across the study: Library input was about 3 micrograms of fragmented DNA, with approximately 14 PCR cycles.

In the case of this clone: What it recognizes is unknown.

Study-wide points: Clonality was generally low (median roughly 0.0095), higher in the most severe patients.

CDR1 and CDR2 (germline): MNHEY, SMNVEV (reference sequence). This CDR3 region has 14 residues. The junction had 3 bases not matched to a gene; V was cut back by 1 base and J by 5 bases. Clones were sequenced by immunoSEQ multiplex PCR, and TCRdb holds only the in-frame ones, with some missing. The data contain approximately 24,000 clones, 87% of them singletons. This TCR derives from a woman under 40 with cystic fibrosis. The sequenced sample was blood. The chain recombines TRBV27 with TRBJ2-5, with 8 bases fitting TRBD1. The CDR3, as DNA: TGTGCCAGCAGTTTATTCCAGGGGGCGGAGACCCAGTACTTC. Encoded protein: CASSLFQGAETQYF.